This T cell receptor (beta chain) was obtained from a study of tumor-infiltrating lymphocytes in localized non-small cell lung cancer. General study points: Each assay used a separate piece of the same tissue. TCRbeta sequencing showed higher T cell infiltration in tumors than uninvolved lung.

The data were produced by immunoSEQ multiplex PCR, yet TCRdb's version contains in-frame clones alone and is incomplete. The sample lists 15,000 to 20,000 clones, approximately 80% occurring once. As to this clone: The target antigen is unknown.

Trimming pared 6 bases from V and 0 bases from J, leaving 12 bases between. The germline V gene has CDR1 SQVTM and CDR2 ANQGSEA. The CDR3 covers 14 residues. This TCR derives from a human donor with non-small cell lung cancer. Sequenced: lung tumor tissue. This chain connects TRBV29-1 to TRBJ2-4, with D tentatively TRBD1 (5 bases). This chain's CDR3 is CSVADSLAKNIQYF. The CDR3 DNA reads TGCAGCGTCGCAGACAGCCTAGCCAAAAACATTCAGTACTTC.